This T cell receptor beta chain was recorded in a study of identical twins. All donors comprised healthy Caucasians. Template switching added a universal primer binding site, and final cDNA carried unique molecular identifiers. Using its own MiXCR run on the 5' RACE reads, TCRdb lists one record per CDR3 protein. The table lists some 1,600,000 distinct CDR3 sequences, 32% of them singletons. The CDR3 is made up of 15 amino acids. Germline CDR1 reads MNHNS; CDR2 reads SASEGT. The junction had 8 bases not matched to a gene; V was cut back by 3 bases and J by 6 bases. This clonotype has just a few counts. Its antigen is unknown. Findings and limits, study-wide: A partial confounding effect on zero-insertion analyses could come from invariant MAIT and iNKT cells.

The clonotype originates from a newborn girl in good health. The sample taken for sequencing was cord blood. This chain joins TRBV6-1 and TRBJ1-5; TRBD1 matches 7 bases. The chain's CDR3 is CASSDPGRGAQPQHF. The CDR3 nucleotides are TGTGCCAGCAGTGACCCCGGCAGGGGGGCTCAGCCCCAGCATTTT.